The rows below give T cell receptor beta chains drawn from one sample of a study of preoperative IRX-2 immunotherapy in early breast cancer. Sequencing used immunoSEQ multiplex PCR; TCRdb keeps in-frame clones, though not all of them. The sample contains around 34,000 clones, 90% to 95% of which appear only once. Sampling was done from a patient treated with IRX-2 immunotherapy. The receptor source for this set is a human donor with breast cancer. CDR3s include the opening cysteine and the closing phenylalanine or tryptophan. The D gene is left open where the match is weak. A clone size is listed for some rows: how often the clone was seen (once, few, many), or a class if it is expanded.

TRBD1	TRBV2	.	TRBJ2-2	CASTSLGGAGGELFF	TGTGCCAGCACCTCCCTAGGGGGCGCCGGCGGGGAGCTGTTTTTT
.	TRBV11-3	.	TRBJ2-1	CASSFSGPPSWEQFF	TGTGCCAGCAGCTTTAGCGGCCCTCCCTCCTGGGAGCAGTTCTTC
.	TRBV19	once	TRBJ2-7	CASSLAAGFEQYF	TGTGCCAGTAGCCTCGCGGCGGGATTCGAGCAGTACTTC
.	TRBV6-5	.	TRBJ2-2	CASISTGPNTGELFF	TGTGCCAGCATCAGTACAGGACCAAACACCGGGGAGCTGTTTTTT
TRBD2	TRBV27	.	TRBJ2-7	CASSFGTSGALEQYF	TGTGCCAGCAGTTTCGGGACTAGCGGGGCCCTCGAGCAGTACTTC
.	TRBV10-1	.	TRBJ2-2	CASSESRRTGELFF	TGCGCCAGCAGTGAATCGAGGAGGACCGGGGAGCTGTTTTTT
TRBD2	TRBV11-1	.	TRBJ2-7	CASSFAGVHEQYF	TGTGCCAGCAGCTTTGCGGGGGTGCACGAGCAGTACTTC
TRBD2	TRBV11-1	.	TRBJ2-1	CASSFRPSGSRDEQFF	TGTGCCAGCAGCTTTCGGCCTAGCGGGAGCCGAGATGAGCAGTTCTTC
TRBD1	TRBV27	.	TRBJ1-2	CASRRTGDGYTF	TGTGCCAGCAGACGAACAGGGGATGGCTACACCTTC
.	TRBV28	.	TRBJ2-4	CASSLYPGLGLAKNIQYF	TGTGCCAGCAGTTTATACCCCGGACTGGGACTAGCCAAAAACATTCAGTACTTC
TRBD2	TRBV5-1	.	TRBJ2-1	CASSLQGTSGRARYNEQFF	TGCGCCAGCAGCTTGCAAGGGACTAGCGGGAGGGCCCGCTACAATGAGCAGTTCTTC
TRBD1	TRBV29-1	.	TRBJ2-7	CSVDGTGGSYEQYF	TGCAGCGTTGACGGGACAGGAGGTTCCTACGAGCAGTACTTC
.	TRBV23-1	.	TRBJ1-5	CASSHHRAGQPQHF	TGCGCCAGCAGTCATCACAGGGCCGGTCAGCCCCAGCATTTT
TRBD1	TRBV4-2	.	TRBJ2-3	CASRKGTGYTDTQYF	TGTGCCAGCAGGAAGGGGACAGGGTACACAGATACGCAGTATTTT
.	TRBV15	once	TRBJ1-5	CATSGQRNQPQHF	TGTGCCACCAGCGGGCAGCGCAATCAGCCCCAGCATTTT
TRBD1	TRBV6-5	.	TRBJ2-7	CASSYSGTGNYEQYF	TGTGCCAGCAGTTACTCCGGGACAGGGAACTACGAGCAGTACTTC
.	TRBV7-2	.	TRBJ1-5	CASSLAGAPNQPQHF	TGTGCCAGCAGCTTAGCGGGGGCCCCAAATCAGCCCCAGCATTTT
TRBD2	TRBV4-1	.	TRBJ2-3	CASSQDPSGGADTQYF	TGCGCCAGCAGCCAAGATCCTAGCGGGGGGGCAGATACGCAGTATTTT
TRBD1	TRBV7-2	.	TRBJ2-7	CASSSGQGGLYEQYF	TGTGCCAGCAGCTCCGGACAGGGCGGACTCTACGAGCAGTACTTC
TRBD2	TRBV30	.	TRBJ2-3	CAWSARTSGSWGNTDTQYF	TGTGCCTGGAGTGCCCGGACTAGCGGGAGTTGGGGGAACACAGATACGCAGTATTTT
TRBD2	TRBV18	.	TRBJ2-7	CASSPGAGGSYEQYF	TGTGCCAGCTCACCCGGAGCGGGAGGCTCCTACGAGCAGTACTTC
.	TRBV2	.	TRBJ2-7	CASAGLRGYYEQYF	TGTGCCAGCGCAGGACTAAGGGGATACTACGAGCAGTACTTC
.	TRBV6-5	.	TRBJ2-1	CASSYLRRGQQFF	TGTGCCAGCAGTTACCTCAGGCGGGGGCAGCAGTTCTTC
.	TRBV9	.	TRBJ2-3	CASSVIGDGTDTQYF	TGTGCCAGCAGCGTAATAGGGGACGGCACAGATACGCAGTATTTT
.	TRBV18	.	TRBJ2-6	CASSPNSQFSGANVLTF	TGTGCCAGCTCACCAAACTCCCAGTTCTCTGGGGCCAACGTCCTGACTTTC
.	TRBV25-1	.	TRBJ1-3	CASSVAGYFGNTIYF	TGTGCCAGCAGTGTAGCGGGGTACTTTGGAAACACCATATATTTT
.	TRBV6-1	.	TRBJ2-2	CASSGLGRIMEAGELFF	TGTGCCAGCAGTGGCCTGGGTCGGATTATGGAGGCCGGGGAGCTGTTTTTT
.	TRBV11-2	.	TRBJ2-7	CASSRGLDQNEQYF	TGTGCCAGCAGCCGGGGCCTAGATCAGAACGAGCAGTACTTC